The T cell receptor (beta chain) described here comes from a study of technical replicates of blood from several donors. Measured with immunoSEQ multiplex PCR; TCRdb has only the in-frame clones, and not every one. The top ten clones hold 0.42% of a sample with approximately 73,000 clones, around 92% of them seen once. V was cut by 4 bases and J by 0 bases, with 12 bases left in between. Germline loops: CDR1 SNHLY, CDR2 FYNNEI. CDR3 size: 15 residues. Input material: T cells isolated from PBMCs. The chain is built from TRBV2 and TRBJ1-1; D is ambiguous. The TCR comes from a human donor in good health. Written as DNA, the CDR3 is TGTGCCAGCAGTGTATCTACAGCTTTGAACACTGAAGCTTTCTTT. Residues: CASSVSTALNTEAFF. Using reference TRBV2 and TRBJ1-1 for the parts outside the CDR3, the full variable domain is EPEVTQTPSHQVTQMGQEVILRCVPISNHLYFYWYRQILGQKVEFLVSFYNNEISEKSEIFDDQFSVERPDGSNFTLKIRSTKLEDSAMYFCASSVSTALNTEAFFGQGTRLTVV.